These T cell receptor beta chains were read from a single sample in a study of blood T cells in healthy people across ages. TCRdb re-analysed the 5' RACE reads in MiXCR, keeping a single row per CDR3 protein. Here the sample spans 950,000 to 1,200,000 distinct CDR3 sequences, about two fifths being singletons. The sample was blood. These TCRs come from a man aged 18 to 29 in good health. Both conserved end residues are part of each CDR3. D genes are given only for firm matches. Size is omitted from some rows. Given values are once, few, many or a class for expanded clones.

size,D,V,J,CDR3,DNA
NA,NA,TRBV27,TRBJ2-7,CASSLRTDSYNEQYF,TGTGCCAGCAGTTTAAGGACAGACTCCTACAATGAGCAGTACTTC
few,NA,TRBV5-1,TRBJ2-1,CASIEQASNEQFF,TGCGCCAGCATTGAACAGGCCTCAAATGAGCAGTTCTTC
NA,TRBD1,TRBV7-9,TRBJ2-5,CASSLVDRGNNEQYF,TGTGCCAGCAGCTTAGTAGACAGGGGGAACAATGAGCAGTACTTC
NA,TRBD2,TRBV4-2,TRBJ2-4,CASSELAGGHLAKNIQYF,TGTGCCAGCAGCGAACTAGCGGGGGGTCACCTAGCCAAAAACATTCAGTACTTC
NA,NA,TRBV30,TRBJ2-3,CASRAASRPDTQYF,TGTGCCTCCCGGGCAGCCTCGAGGCCAGATACGCAGTATTTT
few,TRBD1,TRBV6-1,TRBJ1-2,CASNPQGESYGYTF,TGTGCCAGCAACCCTCAGGGGGAAAGCTATGGCTACACCTTC
few,NA,TRBV5-1,TRBJ1-2,CASTPQTDNYGYTF,TGCGCCAGCACCCCCCAAACAGATAACTATGGCTACACCTTC
few,TRBD2,TRBV11-3,TRBJ2-1,CASSLSGGSEQFF,TGTGCCAGCAGCCTCTCCGGGGGGAGTGAGCAGTTCTTC
few,NA,TRBV2,TRBJ1-1,CASTADDSTEAFF,TGTGCCTCAACAGCGGACGACTCCACTGAAGCTTTCTTT
few,NA,TRBV11-2,TRBJ2-3,CASSINRDMGDTQYF,TGTGCCAGCAGTATTAACCGGGACATGGGAGATACGCAGTATTTT
NA,TRBD2,TRBV28,TRBJ2-7,CASSSGLAGINEQYF,TGTGCCAGCAGTTCTGGACTAGCGGGGATAAATGAGCAGTACTTC
many,NA,TRBV7-8,TRBJ2-3,CASSATDGTDTQYF,TGTGCCAGCAGCGCGACGGACGGGACAGATACGCAGTATTTT
NA,NA,TRBV10-3,TRBJ1-1,CAISAGASTEAFF,TGTGCCATCAGTGCCGGGGCGAGCACTGAAGCTTTCTTT
NA,NA,TRBV29-1,TRBJ1-3,CSVEDLGGISGNTIYF,TGCAGCGTTGAAGATCTAGGCGGAATCTCTGGAAACACCATATATTTT
few,NA,TRBV28,TRBJ1-2,CASTTGGANYGYTF,TGTGCCAGCACCACGGGGGGGGCTAACTATGGCTACACCTTC
few,NA,TRBV18,TRBJ2-3,CASSPPMNTQYF,TGTGCCAGCTCACCACCGATGAATACGCAGTATTTT
few,TRBD1,TRBV7-9,TRBJ1-1,CASSIWDRGNTEAFF,TGTGCCAGCAGCATATGGGACAGGGGGAACACTGAAGCTTTCTTT
NA,TRBD1,TRBV6-1,TRBJ1-2,CASRRTGYGYTF,TGTGCCAGCAGGAGGACAGGCTATGGCTACACCTTC
few,TRBD1,TRBV5-1,TRBJ1-4,CASSLRDRGPLTTNEKLFF,TGCGCTAGCAGCCTCCGGGACAGGGGACCACTCACAACTAATGAAAAACTGTTTTTT
many,TRBD1,TRBV2,TRBJ1-5,CASRDRQGGNQPQHF,TGTGCCAGCAGGGACAGACAGGGCGGTAATCAGCCCCAGCATTTT
NA,NA,TRBV6-5,TRBJ1-2,CASSYARTGTLGGYTF,TGTGCCAGCAGTTACGCAAGAACCGGGACATTAGGCGGCTACACCTTC
NA,NA,TRBV9,TRBJ2-1,CVSSVGHSPNEQFF,TGTGTCAGCAGCGTGGGGCACTCTCCCAATGAGCAGTTCTTC
few,NA,TRBV3-1,TRBJ2-3,CASSQDHSDTQYF,TGTGCCAGCAGCCAAGATCACTCAGATACGCAGTATTTT
few,NA,TRBV6-5,TRBJ2-7,CASSPFPDGAEQYF,TGTGCCAGCAGTCCATTCCCCGATGGGGCCGAGCAGTACTTC
NA,TRBD2,TRBV29-1,TRBJ2-3,CSVLDPERGGVSADTQYF,TGCAGCGTTCTGGACCCCGAGCGGGGGGGCGTTTCGGCAGATACGCAGTATTTT
few,TRBD1,TRBV6-6,TRBJ1-3,CASRSTGDTIYF,TGTGCCAGCCGATCCACAGGGGACACCATATATTTT
NA,NA,TRBV6-1,TRBJ1-1,CASSEEGGAEAFF,TGTGCCAGCAGTGAAGAGGGGGGTGCTGAAGCTTTCTTT
many,NA,TRBV29-1,TRBJ1-5,CSVLDPGQPQHF,TGCAGCGTTCTGGATCCTGGACAGCCCCAGCATTTT
many,TRBD1,TRBV20-1,TRBJ2-5,CSARDLGTDHKQQETQYF,TGCAGTGCTAGAGATCTGGGGACAGATCATAAACAACAAGAGACCCAGTACTTC
NA,TRBD1,TRBV12-3/TRBV12-4,TRBJ1-1,CVSRTGNLNTEAFF,TGTGTCAGCAGGACAGGGAACCTGAACACTGAAGCTTTCTTT
NA,TRBD2,TRBV7-9,TRBJ2-1,CASSFDGWTSGGNEQFF,TGTGCCAGCAGCTTTGATGGTTGGACTAGCGGGGGCAATGAGCAGTTCTTC
NA,NA,TRBV9,TRBJ2-3,CASTRRGGTITDTQYF,TGTGCCAGCACCCGTAGGGGGGGGACTATCACAGATACGCAGTATTTT
few,NA,TRBV14,TRBJ1-2,CASSQDLGRWDGYTF,TGTGCCAGCAGCCAAGATCTTGGCAGGTGGGATGGCTACACCTTC
few,NA,TRBV10-3,TRBJ1-1,CATDDNLMNTEAFF,TGTGCCACAGATGACAATCTTATGAACACTGAAGCTTTCTTT
few,NA,TRBV7-2,TRBJ1-5,CASSLAPGHTEDWQPQHF,TGTGCCAGCAGCTTAGCCCCGGGGCATACCGAAGATTGGCAGCCCCAGCATTTT
few,NA,TRBV12-3/TRBV12-4,TRBJ1-6,CASSCDFNSPLHF,TGTGCCAGCAGTTGTGATTTTAATTCGCCCCTCCACTTT
few,NA,TRBV2,TRBJ1-1,CASSLTGRTGDAFF,TGTGCCAGCAGTTTGACAGGCCGAACGGGGGATGCTTTCTTT
NA,NA,TRBV20-1,TRBJ2-5,CSARVSPAETQYF,TGCAGTGCTAGAGTAAGCCCAGCGGAGACCCAGTACTTC
NA,NA,TRBV7-9,TRBJ1-2,CASSLERGHSGYTF,TGTGCCAGCAGCTTAGAGAGGGGACACAGTGGCTACACCTTC
few,TRBD1,TRBV20-1,TRBJ1-5,CSARGRAGGVFNQPQHF,TGCAGTGCTAGAGGGCGGGCAGGGGGAGTTTTCAATCAGCCCCAGCATTTT
NA,TRBD1,TRBV7-2,TRBJ1-5,CASGSATGVGQPQHF,TGTGCCAGCGGCTCGGCGACAGGGGTGGGACAGCCCCAGCATTTT
few,NA,TRBV2,TRBJ2-3,CASRDRISTDTQYF,TGTGCCAGCAGAGACAGGATTAGCACAGATACGCAGTATTTT
NA,NA,TRBV7-2,TRBJ1-2,CASSLALAGGYGYTF,TGTGCCAGCAGCTTAGCGTTGGCAGGAGGCTATGGCTACACCTTC
few,NA,TRBV6-6,TRBJ1-1,CASRDSGKNTEAFF,TGTGCCAGCAGGGACTCCGGCAAGAACACTGAAGCTTTCTTT
NA,NA,TRBV10-3,TRBJ2-1,CAISEFLGPTEKYNEQFF,TGTGCCATCAGTGAGTTCCTTGGACCCACCGAAAAGTACAATGAGCAGTTCTTC
NA,TRBD1,TRBV18,TRBJ1-5,CASTVGTGENQPQHF,TGTGCCAGCACGGTGGGGACAGGGGAAAATCAGCCCCAGCATTTT
NA,NA,TRBV27,TRBJ1-1,CASSVGAQKEAFF,TGTGCCAGCAGTGTAGGAGCACAGAAAGAAGCTTTCTTT
few,NA,TRBV21-1,TRBJ2-5,CASSKAPAFETQYF,TGTGCCAGCAGCAAAGCCCCAGCCTTCGAGACCCAGTACTTC
NA,TRBD1,TRBV25-1,TRBJ1-5,CASSDGTGALQPQHF,TGTGCCAGCAGTGACGGGACAGGGGCCTTGCAGCCCCAGCATTTT
NA,TRBD1,TRBV4-1,TRBJ1-1,CASSHGRTPQGAGTEAFF,TGCGCCAGCAGCCATGGGCGAACCCCACAGGGGGCCGGCACTGAAGCTTTCTTT
few,NA,TRBV5-4,TRBJ2-2,CASSLSTDHGELFF,TGTGCCAGCAGCTTGAGTACAGACCACGGGGAGCTGTTTTTT
NA,TRBD1,TRBV4-1,TRBJ2-4,CASSQGRGQGTTTSPKNIQYF,TGCGCCAGCAGCCAAGGAAGGGGACAGGGGACAACCACGTCTCCCAAAAACATTCAGTACTTC
NA,TRBD1,TRBV20-1,TRBJ2-5,CSSGQGARETQYF,TGCAGTAGCGGACAGGGGGCAAGGGAGACCCAGTACTTC